This T cell receptor beta chain was observed in a study of blood T cell repertoires in COVID-19. For the study at large: PBMCs, B-cell-depleted T cells, or T cells provided the cDNA or gDNA that made up the material.

CDR1 is SGHDN and CDR2 is FVKESK in the germline V gene. This CDR3 spans 13 amino acids. The trim removed 0 bases at V and 9 bases at J, leaving 3 bases unmatched. The authors' processing: Quantification of nucleated cells was approximated via reference gene primer amplification. Sequencing was performed with immunoSEQ multiplex PCR; in TCRdb, only in-frame clones are kept and a portion is missing. V and J calls and clone size are given by that table; D and trimming were obtained from the DNA. This table holds 200,000 to 300,000 clones, roughly 86% found once. The Seattle patients, enrolled during active infection, were followed longitudinally.

This clonotype originated in an elderly woman with COVID-19, enrolled during active disease. Sequenced sample: peripheral blood. The chain links TRBV14 to TRBJ2-5; 8 bases are shared with TRBD2. For the CDR3, the DNA is TGTGCCAGCAGCCAAGATTTGCGGGAGGCCCAGTACTTC. This gives the protein CASSQDLREAQYF.